This T cell receptor beta chain was documented in a study of CD8 T cells in Susac syndrome. Negative isolation was applied to CD8+ and CD4+ T cells, and FACS enrichment was applied to TEMRA cells. cDNA came from about 0.46 to 1 ug RNA primed by random hexamers. Amplification of TCR beta CDR3 was carried out by immunoSEQ multiplex PCR, which covered 54 Vbeta and 13 Jbeta segments. A single record per CDR3 protein comes from TCRdb applying MiXCR to the immunoSEQ multiplex PCR reads. The sample includes nearly 200,000 distinct CDR3 sequences, 90% to 95% of them seen just once. The V end was cut by 6 bases, the J end by 2 bases, with 10 bases between. CDR1 is SNHLY and CDR2 is FYNNEI in the germline V gene. The CDR3 is 13 residues long.

The clonotype comes from a human donor with multiple sclerosis. The chain couples TRBV2 to TRBJ1-1, with D uncertain. The sample comprised CD4+ T cells from PBMCs. The CDR3 DNA reads as TGTGCCAGCAGGGGCTGGTCCAACACTGAAGCTTTCTTT. Translation gives CASRGWSNTEAFF.